A single T cell receptor beta chain is shown here with its context. Assay used: immunoSEQ multiplex PCR; TCRdb lists only in-frame clones, some missing. The repertoire includes approximately 17,000 clones, approximately 86% of them detected once, and around 10% sits in the top ten. This entry comes from a study of technical replicates of blood from several donors. The material sequenced was PBMCs. This TCR came from a human donor in good health.

The CDR3 nucleotides are TGTGCCAGTAGTATTGCCAGCGGAGAAGAGACCCAGTACTTC. It specifies CASSIASGEETQYF. The chain carries TRBV19 and TRBJ2-5; tentatively, D is TRBD2 (5 bases). CDR1 and CDR2 (germline): LNHDA, SQIVND (reference sequence). Trimming removed 3 bases from V and 3 bases from J, with 11 bases in between. The CDR3 has 14 amino acids.